The source of this T cell receptor beta chain is a study of technical replicates of blood from several donors (dated by TCRdb to 2017 to 2019). Library prep was done by the immunoSEQ multiplex PCR assay. What TCRdb holds here is the immuneACCESS table cut down to in-frame rearrangements. Part of the clones is not present; checked against another copy, under half of the missing clones reflect an unresolved V gene, and the others are unexplained. The sample data list tens of thousands of clones, and less than 99% of these were observed just once. The top ten constitute around 0.2% of the sample. From its cysteine to its phenylalanine, the CDR3 spans 12 amino acids. Only CDR3 DNA is held: 36 bases, read in frame from base 1. Based on the germline V gene, the CDR1 and CDR2 sequences are SGHVS and FQNEAQ. Trimming at the junction amounts to 5 bases on V and 8 bases on J, and the germline ends lie 12 bases apart.

Remarks on this clone: This receptor's antigen is unknown. No quality values exist for individual bases; no much larger clone is one base distant.

What was sequenced was T cells isolated from PBMCs. In this chain, TRBV7-8 is recombined with TRBJ1-2, with the D segment identity uncertain. This receptor was identified in a human donor in good health. The base sequence is TGTGCCAGCAGCGAGGCGGGGAGGGGCTACACCTTC. Its protein reads: CASSEAGRGYTF.